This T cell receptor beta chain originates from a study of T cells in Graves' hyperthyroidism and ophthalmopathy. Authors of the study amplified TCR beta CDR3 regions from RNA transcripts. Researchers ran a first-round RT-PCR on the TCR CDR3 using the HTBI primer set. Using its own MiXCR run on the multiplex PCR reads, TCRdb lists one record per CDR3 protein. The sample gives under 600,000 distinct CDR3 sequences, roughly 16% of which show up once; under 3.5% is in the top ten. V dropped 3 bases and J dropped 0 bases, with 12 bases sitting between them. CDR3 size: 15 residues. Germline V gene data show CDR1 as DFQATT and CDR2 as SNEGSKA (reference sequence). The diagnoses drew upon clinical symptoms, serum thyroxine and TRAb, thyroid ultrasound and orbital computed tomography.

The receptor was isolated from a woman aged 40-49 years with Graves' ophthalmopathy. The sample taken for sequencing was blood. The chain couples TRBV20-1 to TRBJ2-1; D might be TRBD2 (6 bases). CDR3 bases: TGCAGTGCTAGGGCGGGACTGAGCTCCTACAATGAGCAGTTCTTC. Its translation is CSARAGLSSYNEQFF.